This T cell receptor (beta chain) was retrieved from a study of T-cell reconstitution after alpha-beta-depleted transplantation in children. The CDR3 loop spans 15 amino acids. V shed 1 base and J shed 2 bases, with 9 bases lying between them. Germline V lookup: CDR1 SGHTA, CDR2 FQGTGA. Using unique molecular identifiers, the investigators prepared the TCRbeta library. MiXCR, applied by TCRdb to the PCR reads, yields one record per CDR3 protein. The table shows about 540,000 distinct CDR3 sequences, with around 18% occurring only once. The source was PBMCs from the stem cell graft donor, collected from the stem cell graft. V and J are TRBV7-3 and TRBJ1-3; D uncertain. This TCR derives from a human donor who donated a stem cell graft to a child with acute lymphoblastic leukemia. The CDR3 spells CASSLNGPTGNTIYF. The CDR3 bases are TGTGCCAGCAGCTTAAACGGGCCGACTGGAAACACCATATATTTT.